The clone carrying this T cell receptor (beta chain) has a handful of counts. Antigen specificity is unknown. This sample is part of a study of tumor-infiltrating lymphocytes in glioblastoma multiforme. Notes on the study in general: TCR plus mutation findings rest on a single glioblastoma patient.

TCRB libraries came from RNA via three nested multiplex PCR rounds. MiXCR, run by TCRdb on the multiplex PCR reads, gives a single entry per CDR3 protein. The repertoire holds almost 15,000 distinct CDR3 sequences, with about 67% as singletons. This CDR3 has 18 amino acids. Germline assignment: CDR1 LGHNA and CDR2 YNFKEQ. Trimming cost V 2 bases and J 3 bases; bases outside gene matches: 10. Sequenced: brain tumor tissue. The J gene is TRBJ1-4, the V gene TRBV4-2; 9 positions match TRBD1. The source of this sequence is a male donor with glioblastoma. The DNA for the CDR3 is TGTGCCAGCAGCCAAACGGGACAGGGTAGGATGGCTAATGAAAAACTGTTTTTT. Residues: CASSQTGQGRMANEKLFF.